These T cell receptor beta chains were read from a single sample in a study of a mutant IDH1 vaccine in newly diagnosed glioma. No antigen is known for these receptors. Clones were sequenced by immunoSEQ multiplex PCR, and TCRdb holds only the in-frame ones, with some missing. The table records 40,000 or so clones, 80% to 90% of them present only once. Here the sequenced sample was PBMCs, taken from a glioma patient whose treatment included an IDH1 peptide vaccine. The receptors were sampled from a man aged 35 to 55 with glioma. Both conserved end residues are trimmed from each CDR3. The D gene is left open where the match is weak.

v_gene	j_gene	d_gene	CDR3aa
TRBV6-5	TRBJ1-2	NA	ASSPTGKSGYT
TRBV6-4	TRBJ1-5	NA	ASSEVVARVNQPQH
TRBV13	TRBJ2-5	TRBD1	ASSLVLGQLAETQY
TRBV6-6	TRBJ2-6	NA	ASRSGPSSGANVLT
TRBV10-3	TRBJ1-1	NA	AISDRGRTEAF
TRBV6-1	TRBJ1-4	NA	ASRPSTNEKLF
TRBV27	TRBJ2-2	TRBD2	ASSLGPGLAVNTGELF
TRBV21-1	TRBJ2-1	NA	ASMAQISYNEQF
TRBV23-1	TRBJ2-7	NA	ASSQCLKDTGGEQY
TRBV23-1	TRBJ1-4	TRBD1	ASSPSGTEDEKLF
TRBV4-3	TRBJ2-7	NA	ASSQDVGRLYEQY
TRBV28	NA	NA	ASSLQGNSYEQY
TRBV5-8	TRBJ2-5	TRBD2	ASSFRLAGVGTQY
TRBV19	TRBJ1-1	TRBD1	ASSVGTGNTEAF
TRBV5-4	TRBJ2-5	NA	ASSSTSAGETQY
TRBV4-2	TRBJ2-3	NA	ASSQDLYSTDTQY
TRBV5-1	TRBJ2-3	NA	ASSLVGRFSTDTQY
TRBV7-3	TRBJ2-1	NA	ASSRDPRVNEQF
TRBV20-1	TRBJ1-2	NA	SASEVDRYT
TRBV7-2	TRBJ1-5	NA	ASSLDGGRSQPQH
TRBV5-6	TRBJ1-5	NA	ASSFTGSGGQPQH
TRBV18	TRBJ1-5	TRBD1	ASSPVSPGGSNQPQH
TRBV18	TRBJ1-3	NA	ASSPNHGGRSGNTIY
TRBV10-3	TRBJ2-1	TRBD2	AISEGTSGSSWGYNEQF
TRBV2	TRBJ2-7	NA	ASSISRDYEQY
TRBV27	TRBJ2-5	TRBD2	ASSLTSGSEETQY
TRBV6-5	TRBJ2-5	NA	ASSWTGRIQETQY
TRBV7-9	TRBJ2-7	TRBD1	ASSSPTGGAGYEQY
TRBV7-2	TRBJ2-1	NA	ASSSNVLSRAYGNEQF
TRBV29-1	TRBJ1-1	NA	SVVRGSTEAF
TRBV7-7	TRBJ2-3	NA	ASSQSPERTDTQY
TRBV7-9	TRBJ2-1	NA	ASSPLASVSYNEQF
TRBV5-5	TRBJ1-5	TRBD1	ASSLVPRPAGQDNQPQH
TRBV6-4	TRBJ2-3	NA	ASSDRGEAQDTQY
TRBV5-3	TRBJ2-1	TRBD2	ARSLVWGRAPGEQF
TRBV4-3	TRBJ2-7	TRBD2	ASSQGTSGSSKNYEQY
TRBV5-1	TRBJ1-4	NA	ASRIMGTTNEKLF
TRBV7-8	TRBJ2-7	NA	ASKRSRAWPEQY
TRBV7-2	TRBJ2-1	TRBD2	ASSSPGTSGSRFGEQF
TRBV4-1	TRBJ1-3	NA	ASSQDGASGNTIY
TRBV5-1	TRBJ2-5	TRBD2	ASSLVLAGQETQY